This is a list of T cell receptor beta chains from one sample in a study of hypomethylating agent response in myelodysplastic syndrome. Using immunoSEQ multiplex PCR, the repertoire was profiled, and TCRdb retains in-frame clones only, with some absent. The table lists about 5,100 clones, roughly four fifths of them singletons. The sample in question was bone marrow, obtained before or after starting hypomethylating agent treatment for myelodysplastic syndrome (not recorded which). The receptors come from a human donor with myelodysplastic syndrome. The CDR3 runs from the conserved cysteine through the conserved F or W.

cdr3_length: 13; j_call: TRBJ2-3; v_call: TRBV6-5; cdr3_aa: CASSYSRGDTQYF
cdr3_length: 14; j_call: TRBJ2-7; v_call: TRBV18; cdr3_aa: CASSPGGNNAEQYF
cdr3_length: 15; j_call: TRBJ1-2; v_call: TRBV14; cdr3_aa: CASSQGQVVSSGYTF
cdr3_length: 17; j_call: TRBJ2-1; v_call: TRBV7-2; cdr3_aa: CASSYLGAGGAYNEQFF
cdr3_length: 15; j_call: TRBJ2-7; v_call: TRBV4-2; cdr3_aa: CASSPGGDGYYEQYF
cdr3_length: 15; j_call: TRBJ1-5; v_call: TRBV7-8; cdr3_aa: CASSLQAKMDQPQHF
cdr3_length: 15; j_call: TRBJ2-1; v_call: TRBV6-5; cdr3_aa: CASRSQGLSYNEQFF
cdr3_length: 14; j_call: TRBJ2-7; v_call: TRBV11-3; cdr3_aa: CASSLGQGHYEQYF
cdr3_length: 15; j_call: TRBJ1-1; v_call: TRBV14; cdr3_aa: CASSPRTDMNTEAFF
cdr3_length: 13; j_call: TRBJ1-6; v_call: TRBV6-4; cdr3_aa: CASSYLGDSPLHF
cdr3_length: 14; j_call: TRBJ2-5; v_call: TRBV5-5; cdr3_aa: CASSLGWGSETQYF
cdr3_length: 15; j_call: TRBJ2-7; v_call: TRBV30; cdr3_aa: CAWSVRRLAGGPKYF
cdr3_length: 18; j_call: TRBJ2-3; v_call: TRBV4-3; cdr3_aa: CASSQDLGGQGLTDTQYF
cdr3_length: 15; j_call: TRBJ1-2; v_call: TRBV11-2; cdr3_aa: CASSLWTEYEYGYTF
cdr3_length: 15; j_call: TRBJ1-1; v_call: TRBV10-3; cdr3_aa: CAISGGGQDNTEAFF
cdr3_length: 12; j_call: TRBJ1-2; v_call: TRBV7-9; cdr3_aa: CASSSTGYGYTF
cdr3_length: 12; j_call: TRBJ2-2; v_call: TRBV6-1; cdr3_aa: CASSRTTGELFF
cdr3_length: 11; j_call: TRBJ2-5; v_call: TRBV20-1; cdr3_aa: CSAVREETQYF
cdr3_length: 14; j_call: TRBJ1-6; v_call: TRBV2; cdr3_aa: CASSGTGYNSPLHF
cdr3_length: 14; j_call: TRBJ2-5; v_call: TRBV6-6; cdr3_aa: CASSTDRAQETQYF
cdr3_length: 15; j_call: TRBJ1-6; v_call: TRBV2; cdr3_aa: CASSAGRDYNSPLHF
cdr3_length: 11; j_call: TRBJ2-5; v_call: TRBV6-6; cdr3_aa: CASSPPGKQYF
cdr3_length: 14; j_call: TRBJ2-2; v_call: TRBV10-1; cdr3_aa: CASSGELNTGELFF
cdr3_length: 14; j_call: TRBJ2-7; v_call: TRBV19; cdr3_aa: CASSLAGQNYEQYF